The following is a T cell receptor beta chain sequence with its context. Methods used by the authors: From reference gene primer amplification, estimates of nucleated cell counts were derived. The protocol was immunoSEQ multiplex PCR, while the TCRdb copy is restricted to in-frame clones and leaves out a portion. The D gene and trimming were derived from the DNA, and the V and J assignments and clone size from that table. This sample carries approximately 260,000 clones, roughly nine tenths of them seen once, and the ten largest clones take 2.2%. These data come from a study of blood T cell repertoires in COVID-19. Study as a whole: The United States, Italy and Spain provided the acute and convalescent COVID-19 samples. The cDNA or gDNA used as material had been derived from T cells, B-cell-depleted T cells, or PBMCs.

Germline assignment: CDR1 SQVTM and CDR2 ANQGSEA. CDR3 length equals 10 residues. The V end was cut by 6 bases, the J end by 10 bases, with 12 bases between. This clonotype originated in a man aged 50 or older with acute or convalescent COVID-19. The sample comprised peripheral blood. This chain links TRBV29-1 with TRBJ1-1, with a possible D match to TRBD1 (5 bases). The chain's CDR3 is CSVGGKLAFF. In DNA, the CDR3 is TGCAGCGTGGGGGGAAAGTTAGCTTTCTTT. The full variable domain, its missing parts supplied by reference TRBV29-1 and TRBJ1-1, is SAVISQKPSRDICQRGTSLTIQCQVDSQVTMMFWYRQQPGQSLTLIATANQGSEATYESGFVIDKFPISRPNLTFSTLTVSNMSPEDSSIYLCSVGGKLAFFGQGTRLTVV.